This T cell receptor beta chain was sequenced in a study of T cell changes during pregnancy in multiple sclerosis. Sequencing was performed with immunoSEQ multiplex PCR; in TCRdb, only in-frame clones are kept and a portion is missing. The profile shows around 100,000 clones, about 89% of them singletons. Trimming cost V 7 bases and J 6 bases; bases outside gene matches: 13. Germline values: CDR1 MNHEY, CDR2 SMNVEV (reference sequence). The CDR3 sequence is 15 residues long. J is TRBJ1-2 and V is TRBV27; 8 positions match TRBD1. This specimen was peripheral blood, taken after pregnancy. The sequence derives from a female donor with multiple sclerosis, enrolled in a pregnancy study. The CDR3 spells CASKRQGLRKDGYTF. DNA for the CDR3: TGTGCCAGCAAGAGACAGGGGCTAAGGAAGGATGGCTACACCTTC.